This T cell receptor (beta chain) was sequenced for a study of blood T cell repertoires in COVID-19. Study in general: COVID-19 samples collected from the United States, Italy and Spain covered acute and convalescent phases. T cells, B-cell-depleted T cells, or PBMCs supplied cDNA or gDNA.

V gave up 5 bases and J gave up 0 bases; unmatched junction bases: 11. CDR1 is MDHEN, CDR2 SYDVKM, per germline. The CDR3 has 19 residues. Authors' data handling: The authors estimated nucleated cell counts from reference gene primer amplification. Profiled with immunoSEQ multiplex PCR; TCRdb holds only in-frame clones, not every one. The V and J calls and clone size were taken over from that table, and D and trimming were inferred from the DNA. The sample has under 200,000 clones, around 83% seen once. The receptor comes from a woman in her seventies who had recovered from COVID-19. V is TRBV28 and J is TRBJ1-5, with 12 bases identical to TRBD1. Sequenced input: peripheral blood. The CDR3 protein is CASSKRGTGGWYSNQPQHF. In DNA form, the CDR3 reads TGTGCCAGCAGTAAAAGGGGGACAGGGGGCTGGTATAGCAATCAGCCCCAGCATTTT.